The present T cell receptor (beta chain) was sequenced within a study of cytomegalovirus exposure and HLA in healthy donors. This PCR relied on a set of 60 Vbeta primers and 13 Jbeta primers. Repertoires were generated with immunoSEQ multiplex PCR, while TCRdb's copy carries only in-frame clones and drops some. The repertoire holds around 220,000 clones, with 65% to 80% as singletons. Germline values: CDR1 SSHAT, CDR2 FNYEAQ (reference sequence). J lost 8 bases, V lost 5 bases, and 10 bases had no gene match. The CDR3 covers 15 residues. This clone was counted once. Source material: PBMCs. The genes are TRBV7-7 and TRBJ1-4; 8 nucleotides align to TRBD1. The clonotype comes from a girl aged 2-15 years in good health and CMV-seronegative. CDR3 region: CASSTGQGAREKLFF. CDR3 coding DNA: TGTGCCAGCAGCACCGGACAGGGTGCGCGGGAAAAACTGTTTTTT. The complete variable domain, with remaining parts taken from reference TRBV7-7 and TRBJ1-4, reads GAGVSQSPRYKVTKRGQDVTLRCDPISSHATLYWYQQALGQGPEFLTYFNYEAQPDKSGLPSDRFSAERPEGSISTLTIQRTEQRDSAMYRCASSTGQGAREKLFFGSGTQLSVL.